The 27 T cell receptor beta chains below come from one sample, sequenced in a study of technical replicates of blood from several donors. Libraries were prepared by immunoSEQ multiplex PCR; TCRdb keeps only in-frame clonotypes and omits some of them. The sample contains approximately 89,000 clones, around 96% of which appear only once. Sequenced: T cells isolated from PBMCs. These receptors were obtained from a human donor in good health.

The chain carries TRBV2 and TRBJ1-6; D may be TRBD1 (6 bases). CDR1 is SNHLY, CDR2 FYNNEI, per germline. The CDR3 is 14 amino acids. Trimming pared 5 bases from V and 10 bases from J, leaving 15 bases between. CDR3 sequence (DNA): TGTGCCAGCAGTTACAGGACAGCCCAATCACCCCTCCACTTT. It codes for CASSYRTAQSPLHF.

The sample holds a few counts of this clone. V gene TRBV6-4 combines with J gene TRBJ2-3; 11 bases are shared with TRBD1. CDR1 MRHNA and CDR2 SNTAGT come from the germline V gene. V dropped 6 bases and J dropped 5; count of bases not matched to a gene: 4. The CDR3 length is 14 residues. The CDR3 is CASSPGQGGDTQYF. In DNA, the CDR3 is TGTGCCAGCAGCCCGGGACAGGGGGGAGATACGCAGTATTTT.

This chain connects TRBV4-1 to TRBJ2-3; 8 bases fit TRBD2. Germline CDR1 is MGHRA and CDR2 is YSYEKL. This CDR3 region has 19 residues. V lost 3 bases to trimming and J lost 0 bases; unmatched junction nucleotides: 14. In DNA form, the CDR3 reads TGCGCCAGCAGCCAGAAGAGCGGGAGAGTGGACTTTAGCACAGATACGCAGTATTTT. Its protein product is CASSQKSGRVDFSTDTQYF.

This chain links TRBV28 with TRBJ1-5, with D uncertain. CDR1 is MDHEN and CDR2 is SYDVKM in the germline V gene. Deletions cut 7 bases from V and 2 bases from J, with 15 bases between. This CDR3 is built from 15 residues. CDR3 nucleotide sequence: TGTGCCAGCAATTCAGAGGGATCGGGCAATCAGCCCCAGCATTTT. Translating it yields CASNSEGSGNQPQHF.

The chain couples TRBV7-9 to TRBJ2-3, with TRBD2 matching over 8 bases. The trim removed 5 bases at V and 3 bases at J, leaving 4 bases unmatched. The CDR3 has 14 amino acids. Germline lookup yields CDR1 SEHNR and CDR2 FQNEAQ (reference sequence). CDR3 sequence: CASSRIAGTDTQYF. CDR3 coding DNA: TGTGCCAGCAGCCGTATAGCGGGGACAGATACGCAGTATTTT.

The rearrangement joins TRBV6-5 to TRBJ2-1; no firm D call. The CDR3 consists of 16 residues. With 0 bases removed from V and 9 bases from J, the gap between germline ends came to 18 bases. Germline V lookup: CDR1 MNHEY, CDR2 SVGAGI. The CDR3: CASSYSERTTSVEQFF. CDR3 nucleotides: TGTGCCAGCAGTTACTCGGAACGCACTACATCAGTTGAGCAGTTCTTC.

The rearrangement joins TRBV29-1 to TRBJ2-2, with 8 positions matching TRBD1. The germline V gene has CDR1 SQVTM and CDR2 ANQGSEA. This CDR3 contains 14 residues. J gave up 5 bases and V 5 bases, and 7 bases lay outside the gene matches. CDR3 nucleotides: TGCAGCGTTAGTTCAGGGGGCAAGACCGGGGAGCTGTTTTTT. Amino acid sequence: CSVSSGGKTGELFF.

The chain carries TRBV11-3 and TRBJ2-1, with a possible D match to TRBD2 (7 bases). Trimming left V 3 bases short and J 5 bases short, with 20 bases between. The CDR3 length is 17 residues. Looked up from germline, CDR1 is SGHNT and CDR2 is YENEEA. The CDR3 reads CASSFGVGGGWNNEQFF. The CDR3 coding sequence is TGTGCCAGCAGCTTCGGGGTTGGGGGGGGCTGGAACAATGAGCAGTTCTTC.

The rearrangement links TRBV27 to TRBJ1-5, with D maybe TRBD1 (5 bases). The germline V gene has CDR1 MNHEY and CDR2 SMNVEV (reference sequence). The CDR3 is 15 amino acids. This CDR3 reads CVSSLQGRGNQPQHF. The DNA for the CDR3 is TGTGTCTCTTCCCTCCAGGGTCGGGGCAATCAGCCCCAGCATTTT.

This sequence joins TRBV7-3 and TRBJ2-3; D possibly corresponds to TRBD2 (5 bases). V was trimmed by 5 bases and J by 13 bases, leaving 25 bases between them. The CDR3 loop spans 15 amino acids. The V gene's germline CDR1 is SGHTA and CDR2 FQGTGA. CDR3: CASSPRARNGGQEYF. CDR3 DNA sequence: TGTGCCAGCAGCCCGAGGGCTAGAAATGGCGGCCAGGAGTATTTT.

The gene calls are TRBV6-1 and TRBJ2-7, with TRBD2 matching 7 bases. Germline-derived CDR1 and CDR2 are MNHNS and SASEGT. CDR3 size: 13 residues. V shed 8 bases, J shed 2 bases, and the junction held 6 bases outside the gene matches. CDR3 sequence (DNA): TGTGCCAGCGACCGGAGCGGGACCTACGAGCAGTACTTC. Translated, it gives CASDRSGTYEQYF.

The rearrangement uses TRBV13 and TRBJ2-5; D call uncertain. This CDR3 has 15 residues. V lost 1 base and J 5 bases, leaving 14 bases between the germline ends. Germline V gene sequence: CDR1 PRHDT, CDR2 FYEKMQ (reference sequence). This CDR3 is CASSLDSLPDETQYF. The CDR3 region has the DNA TGTGCCAGCAGCTTAGATTCCCTTCCAGATGAGACCCAGTACTTC.

The chain uses TRBV27 and TRBJ2-5; the D gene is possibly TRBD2 (6 bases). The CDR3 consists of 17 residues. CDR1 is MNHEY, CDR2 SMNVEV, per germline (reference sequence). Trimming pared 5 bases from V and 5 bases from J, leaving 24 bases between. As DNA, the CDR3 is TGTGCCAGCAGTGCCTCACCCCTCCCTTTAGCGGCGGAGACCCAGTACTTC. Its translation: CASSASPLPLAAETQYF.

The genes are TRBV18 and TRBJ1-1, with 7 bases matching TRBD1. The CDR3 contains 15 residues. The germline V gene has CDR1 KGHSH and CDR2 LQKENI. V lost 8 bases and J lost 0; bases outside the gene matches: 9. The CDR3 sequence: CASGDSPTVNTEAFF. The CDR3 nucleotides read TGTGCCAGCGGGGACAGTCCTACCGTGAACACTGAAGCTTTCTTT.

This clone was found once. The rearrangement joins TRBV5-1 to TRBJ1-1; D not resolved. V was clipped by 0 bases and J by 4 bases, with 10 bases between them. The germline V gene encodes CDR1 SGHRS and CDR2 YFSETQ. This CDR3 comprises 14 residues. The CDR3 nucleotides are TGCGCCAGCAGCTTGGAGGACGGGGTCACTGAAGCTTTCTTT. Amino acid sequence: CASSLEDGVTEAFF.

CDR3 DNA: TGTGCCAGCGGATTCACTCCGGGATTTAGACTCCGCGAGCAGTACTTC. Protein: CASGFTPGFRLREQYF. The chain employs TRBV11-2 and TRBJ2-7, with TRBD2 as a possible D gene (5 bases). Trimming took 8 bases from V and 6 from J, leaving 26 bases between them. There are 16 residues in the CDR3. Looked up from germline, CDR1 is SGHAT and CDR2 is FQNNGV.

The rearrangement links TRBV18 to TRBJ2-1; 7 bases agree with TRBD2. This CDR3 is 16 amino acids long. Trimming at V came to 0 bases and at J to 5 bases, leaving 7 bases not matched to a gene. Per germline, CDR1 KGHSH and CDR2 LQKENI. The CDR3 sequence is CASSPPRGRGDNEQFF. CDR3 sequence (DNA): TGTGCCAGCTCACCACCCAGAGGGAGGGGCGACAATGAGCAGTTCTTC.

The chain is built from TRBV18 and TRBJ2-1; TRBD1 agrees at 10 bases. The CDR3 runs 17 residues. Germline CDR1 and CDR2: KGHSH and LQKENI. The trim removed 3 bases at V and 7 bases at J, leaving 12 bases unmatched. CDR3 in DNA: TGTGCCAGCTCACCGATAATGGTAGGACAGGGGGGAAATGAGCAGTTCTTC. Amino acid sequence: CASSPIMVGQGGNEQFF.

The chain employs TRBV6-4 and TRBJ2-7; TRBD1 matches 9 bases. There are 19 residues in the CDR3. CDR1 and CDR2 (germline): MRHNA, SNTAGT. V lost 0 bases and J lost 1; bases outside the gene matches: 13. The CDR3 sequence is CASSDSDWWGQGFSYEQYF. CDR3 nucleotide sequence: TGTGCCAGCAGTGACTCGGATTGGTGGGGACAGGGCTTTTCCTACGAGCAGTACTTC.

The gene calls are TRBV10-3 and TRBJ2-5; no clear D. Between the trimmed V and J ends, which lost 0 bases and 5 bases, there was a span of 10 bases. Germline-derived CDR1 and CDR2 are ENHRY and SYGVKD. This CDR3 is built from 14 residues. The CDR3 nucleotides are TGTGCCATCAGTGAGTCGATGAAGCCGGAGACCCAGTACTTC. Residues: CAISESMKPETQYF.

The chain carries TRBV7-8 and TRBJ2-5; 7 bases line up with TRBD2. This CDR3 region has 16 residues. Trimming cost V 1 base and J 2 bases; bases outside gene matches: 7. The germline CDR1 and CDR2 sequences are SGHVS and FQNEAQ. Here the CDR3 DNA reads TGTGCCAGCAGCTTAGGGCCCAGCGGGGTGCAAGAGACCCAGTACTTC. This encodes CASSLGPSGVQETQYF.

This rearrangement joins TRBV9 to TRBJ1-2; D gene ambiguous. The V end lost 3 bases, the J end lost 8 bases, and 20 bases lay between the germline ends. The germline V gene has CDR1 SGDLS and CDR2 YYNGEE. The CDR3 is made up of 15 amino acids. CDR3 sequence (DNA): TGTGCCAGCAGCGCTGACCTCCACGAAGCGGGAGGCTACACCTTC. It is translated as CASSADLHEAGGYTF.

V gene TRBV28 combines with J gene TRBJ1-6; D gene unclear. This CDR3 contains 13 residues. Germline V CDR1 and CDR2: MDHEN, SYDVKM. V lost 7 bases and J 12 bases, leaving 16 bases between the germline ends. The CDR3 nucleotides are TGTGCCAGCACTACTAGCCTTAAGCAACCCCTCCACTTT. It is translated as CASTTSLKQPLHF.

This chain joins TRBV5-4 and TRBJ2-2; the D is unclear. The CDR3 consists of 14 residues. Looked up from germline, CDR1 is SGHNT and CDR2 is YYREEE (reference sequence). V was pared by 0 bases and J by 2 bases, with 5 bases between. The CDR3 is CASSLDRNTGELFF. CDR3 sequence (DNA): TGTGCCAGCAGCTTGGACAGAAACACCGGGGAGCTGTTTTTT.

This clone was seen just once. CDR3: CASSLLGGYQETQYF. The CDR3 DNA reads as TGTGCCAGCAGTTTACTCGGGGGATACCAAGAGACCCAGTACTTC. The rearrangement uses TRBV7-9 and TRBJ2-5, with D perhaps matching TRBD2 (6 bases). With 6 bases removed from V and 0 bases from J, the gap between germline ends came to 14 bases. Germline CDR1 reads SEHNR; CDR2 reads FQNEAQ (reference sequence). This CDR3 is 15 amino acids long. The variable domain in full, completed from reference TRBV7-9 and TRBJ2-5, reads DTGVSQNPRHKITKRGQNVTFRCDPISEHNRLYWYRQTLGQGPEFLTYFQNEAQLEKSRLLSDRFSAERPKGSFSTLEIQRTEQGDSAMYLCASSLLGGYQETQYFGPGTRLLVL.

The gene calls are TRBV5-1 and TRBJ2-7; 9 bases agree with TRBD1. The germline V gene encodes CDR1 SGHRS and CDR2 YFSETQ. V trimming: 4 bases; J trimming: 2 bases; junction bases outside the gene matches: 16. CDR3 size: 18 residues. The CDR3 DNA sequence: TGCGCCAGCAGCAAAAGTCCCGGGACAGGGCCCGCCGCCTACGAGCAGTACTTC. Translated, it gives CASSKSPGTGPAAYEQYF. The full variable domain, its missing parts supplied by reference TRBV5-1 and TRBJ2-7, is KAGVTQTPRYLIKTRGQQVTLSCSPISGHRSVSWYQQTPGQGLQFLFEYFSETQRNKGNFPGRFSGRQFSNSRSEMNVSTLELGDSALYLCASSKSPGTGPAAYEQYFGPGTRLTVT.

In its sample, this clone was seen a few times. The chain links TRBV4-1 to TRBJ2-1; 8 bases map to TRBD2. The CDR3 length is 14 residues. The germline CDR1 and CDR2 sequences are MGHRA and YSYEKL. After removal of 4 bases from V and 3 bases from J, the junction contained 2 bases not matched to a gene. CDR3 nucleotide sequence: TGCGCCAGCAGCCCGCGGGGGGACTACAATGAGCAGTTCTTC. This translates into CASSPRGDYNEQFF.